These 7 T cell receptor beta chains were sequenced from one sample in a study of T cell repertoires in cytomegalovirus infection (dated by TCRdb to between 2019 and 2020). Sequenced using an Illumina HiSeq 1500. In-frame beta chains were kept once TCRdb had trimmed the public reads at Q25 with fastp and called clones with MiXCR. Each record represents a unique CDR3 protein, reported with the most common genes and DNA among its rows. In this sample the table shows around 110,000 distinct CDR3 sequences, over 9% of which occur a single time. The top ten clonotypes cover around 29% of the sample. Their antigens remain unidentified. The specimen was PBMCs, sequenced either directly or after in vitro stimulation (not recorded which). The receptors shown here come from a human donor in good health (CMV status not recorded). Some clones in this sample may be carry-over from other donors' samples.

There are many counts of this clonotype. J is TRBJ1-3 and V is TRBV7-8; D remains unclear. Trimming cost V 2 bases and J 4 bases, with 15 bases left between them. Looked up from germline, CDR1 is SGHVS and CDR2 is FQNEAQ. The CDR3 spans 16 residues. CDR3 residues: CASSLTAQFGGNTIYF. The DNA of the CDR3 is TGTGCCAGCAGCTTAACGGCACAGTTTGGCGGAAACACCATATATTTT.

This clonotype showed up many times. This rearrangement joins TRBV7-2 to TRBJ2-1; weak D call: TRBD2 (5 bases). The CDR3 sequence is 12 residues long. Germline assignment: CDR1 SGHTA and CDR2 FQGNSA. V dropped 1 base and J dropped 10 bases, with 8 bases sitting between them. CDR3 protein: CASSLVGVEQFF. DNA of the CDR3: TGTGCCAGCAGCTTAGTGGGAGTCGAGCAGTTCTTC.

This clonotype came up a few times. This rearrangement joins TRBV11-2 to TRBJ1-1, with D possibly being TRBD1 (6 bases). Germline loops: CDR1 SGHAT, CDR2 FQNNGV. CDR3 size: 15 residues. V was clipped by 4 bases and J by 3 bases, with 15 bases between them. CDR3 sequence (DNA): TGTGCCAGCAGCTCGTCCGGGACAACGGACACTGAAGCTTTCTTT. It codes for CASSSSGTTDTEAFF.

This clonotype was counted at least ten times. The CDR3, as DNA: TGTGCCAGCAGTGTAACAGGGGGATACGAAAAACTGTTTTTT. It translates to CASSVTGGYEKLFF. This chain joins TRBV12-3 or TRBV12-4 and TRBJ1-4; TRBD1 matches 8 bases. CDR3 length equals 14 residues. Trimming took 5 bases from V and 8 from J; bases not matched to a gene: 7.

This clonotype showed up many times. The chain carries TRBV2 and TRBJ2-3; TRBD2 matches at 8 bases. The V and J ends lost 1 base and 2 bases, in that order; junction bases with no gene match: 14. The CDR3 is made up of 19 amino acids. Germline V lookup: CDR1 SNHLY, CDR2 FYNNEI. The CDR3 here is CASSEDRGRVAGFTDTQYF. The CDR3 region has the DNA TGTGCCAGCAGTGAAGATCGGGGGAGGGTAGCGGGGTTCACAGATACGCAGTATTTT.

Many counts were recorded for this clonotype. This sequence joins TRBV20-1 and TRBJ2-7; D remains ambiguous. This CDR3 contains 14 residues. The V and J ends lost 0 bases and 4 bases respectively, with 13 bases between them. In germline, CDR1 is DFQATT, CDR2 SNEGSKA (reference sequence). CDR3 nucleotide sequence: TGCAGTGCTAGAGATAACCGGCTACTTTACGAGCAGTACTTC. This translates into CSARDNRLLYEQYF.

This clonotype was recorded many times. The rearrangement uses TRBV5-1 and TRBJ2-3; D gene uncertain. The CDR3 contains 13 residues. CDR1 is SGHRS and CDR2 is YFSETQ in the germline V gene. Deletions cut 0 bases from V and 5 bases from J, with 7 bases between. The CDR3 sequence: CASSLALRDTQYF. The CDR3 nucleotides read TGCGCCAGCAGCTTGGCCCTAAGAGATACGCAGTATTTT.